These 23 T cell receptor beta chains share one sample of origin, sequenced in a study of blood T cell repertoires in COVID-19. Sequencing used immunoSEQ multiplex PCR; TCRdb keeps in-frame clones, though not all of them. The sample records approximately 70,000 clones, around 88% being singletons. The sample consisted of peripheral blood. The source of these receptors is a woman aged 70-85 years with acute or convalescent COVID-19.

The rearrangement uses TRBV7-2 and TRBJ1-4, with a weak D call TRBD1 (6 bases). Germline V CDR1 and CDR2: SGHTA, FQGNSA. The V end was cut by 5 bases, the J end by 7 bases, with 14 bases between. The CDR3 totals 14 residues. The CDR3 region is CASSRPGGPEKLFF. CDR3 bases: TGTGCCAGCAGCCGCCCCGGGGGGCCTGAAAAACTGTTTTTT.

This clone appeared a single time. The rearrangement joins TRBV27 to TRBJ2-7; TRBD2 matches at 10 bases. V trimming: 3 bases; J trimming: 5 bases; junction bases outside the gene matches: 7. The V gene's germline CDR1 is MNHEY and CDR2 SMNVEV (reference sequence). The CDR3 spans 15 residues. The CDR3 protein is CASSLVAGGANEQYF. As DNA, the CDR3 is TGTGCCAGCAGTTTGGTAGCGGGAGGCGCCAACGAGCAGTACTTC.

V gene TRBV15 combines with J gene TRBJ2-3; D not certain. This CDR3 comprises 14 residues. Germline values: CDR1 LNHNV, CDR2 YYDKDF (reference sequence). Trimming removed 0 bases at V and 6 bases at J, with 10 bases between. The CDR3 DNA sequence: TGTGCCACCAGCAGAGACGCGGCCTCGGATACGCAGTATTTT. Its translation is CATSRDAASDTQYF. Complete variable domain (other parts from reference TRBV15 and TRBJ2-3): DAMVIQNPRYQVTQFGKPVTLSCSQTLNHNVMYWYQQKSSQAPKLLFHYYDKDFNNEADTPDNFQSRRPNTSFCFLDIRSPGLGDTAMYLCATSRDAASDTQYFGPGTRLTVL.

For the CDR3, the DNA is TGTGCCAGCAGCCCCCGCCAGGGAATATCCTACGAGCAGTACTTC. This encodes CASSPRQGISYEQYF. The chain uses TRBV14 and TRBJ2-7; D is possibly TRBD1 (5 bases). Germline lookup yields CDR1 SGHDN and CDR2 FVKESK. The CDR3 covers 15 residues. Trimming took off 4 bases at V and 1 base at J, with 14 bases between the two ends.

The CDR3 DNA follows: TGTGCCAGCAGTTACCCTAGCGGGGGAAACTACGAGCAGTACTTC. It is translated as CASSYPSGGNYEQYF. The V gene is TRBV6-5, the J gene TRBJ2-7; 10 positions match TRBD2. The CDR3 is 15 residues long. The germline V gene encodes CDR1 MNHEY and CDR2 SVGAGI. V shed 2 bases, J shed 3 bases, and the junction held 4 bases outside the gene matches.

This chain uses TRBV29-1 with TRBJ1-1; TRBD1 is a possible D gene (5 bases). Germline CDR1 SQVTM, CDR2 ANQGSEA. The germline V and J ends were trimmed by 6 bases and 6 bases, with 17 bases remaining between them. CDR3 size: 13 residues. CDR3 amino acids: CSVGPGSPAEAFF. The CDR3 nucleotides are TGCAGCGTAGGGCCAGGGTCCCCGGCTGAAGCTTTCTTT. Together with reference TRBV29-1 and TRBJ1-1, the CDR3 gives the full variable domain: SAVISQKPSRDICQRGTSLTIQCQVDSQVTMMFWYRQQPGQSLTLIATANQGSEATYESGFVIDKFPISRPNLTFSTLTVSNMSPEDSSIYLCSVGPGSPAEAFFGQGTRLTVV.

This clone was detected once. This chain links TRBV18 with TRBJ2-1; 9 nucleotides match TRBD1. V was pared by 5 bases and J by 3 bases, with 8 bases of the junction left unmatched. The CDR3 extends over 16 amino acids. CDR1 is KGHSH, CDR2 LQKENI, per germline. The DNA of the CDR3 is TGTGCCAGCTCAGTCCTCGACAGGGGGTACTACAATGAGCAGTTCTTC. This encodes CASSVLDRGYYNEQFF.

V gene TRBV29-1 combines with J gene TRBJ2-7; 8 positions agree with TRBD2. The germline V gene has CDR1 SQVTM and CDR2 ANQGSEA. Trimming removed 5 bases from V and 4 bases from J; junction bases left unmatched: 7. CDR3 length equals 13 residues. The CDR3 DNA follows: TGCAGCGTTTCCGGGGGGGTTACGTACGAGCAGTACTTC. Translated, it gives CSVSGGVTYEQYF.

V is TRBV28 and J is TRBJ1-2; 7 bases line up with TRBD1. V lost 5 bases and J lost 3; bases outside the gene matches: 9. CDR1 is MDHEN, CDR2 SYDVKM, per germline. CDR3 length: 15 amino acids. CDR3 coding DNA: TGTGCCAGCAGTCCGACCGGGACAGCCCACTATGGCTACACCTTC. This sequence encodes CASSPTGTAHYGYTF.

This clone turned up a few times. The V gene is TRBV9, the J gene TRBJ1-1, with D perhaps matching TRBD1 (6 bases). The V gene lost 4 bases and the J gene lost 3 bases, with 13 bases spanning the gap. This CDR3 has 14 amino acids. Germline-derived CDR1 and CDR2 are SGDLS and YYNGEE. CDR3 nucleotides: TGTGCCAGCAGCAAGGGGGTGGGTTACACTGAAGCTTTCTTT. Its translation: CASSKGVGYTEAFF.

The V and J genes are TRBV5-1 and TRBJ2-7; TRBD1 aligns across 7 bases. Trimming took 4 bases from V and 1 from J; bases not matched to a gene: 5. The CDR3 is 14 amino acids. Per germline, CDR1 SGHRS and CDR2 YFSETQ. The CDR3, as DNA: TGCGCCAGCAGCGGGGACAGTTTGTCCTACGAGCAGTACTTC. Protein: CASSGDSLSYEQYF.

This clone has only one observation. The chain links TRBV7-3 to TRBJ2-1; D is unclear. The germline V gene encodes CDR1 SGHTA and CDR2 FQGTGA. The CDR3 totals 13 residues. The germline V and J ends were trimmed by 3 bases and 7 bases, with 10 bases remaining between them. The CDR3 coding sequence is TGTGCCAGCAGCTTCCAGCAGGAAAATGAGCAGTTCTTC. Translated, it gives CASSFQQENEQFF.

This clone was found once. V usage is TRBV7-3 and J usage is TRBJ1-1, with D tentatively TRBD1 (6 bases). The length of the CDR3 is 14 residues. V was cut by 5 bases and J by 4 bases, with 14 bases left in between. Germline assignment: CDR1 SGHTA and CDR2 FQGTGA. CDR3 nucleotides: TGTGCCAGCAGCATGTCCCGGGACATCACTGAAGCTTTCTTT. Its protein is CASSMSRDITEAFF.

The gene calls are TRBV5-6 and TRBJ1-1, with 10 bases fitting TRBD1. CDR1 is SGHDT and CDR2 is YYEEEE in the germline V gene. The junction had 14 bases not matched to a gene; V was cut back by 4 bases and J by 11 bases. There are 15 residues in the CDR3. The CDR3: CASSLPGQGLSRAFF. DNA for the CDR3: TGTGCCAGCAGCCTACCGGGACAGGGGTTGTCGAGGGCTTTCTTT.

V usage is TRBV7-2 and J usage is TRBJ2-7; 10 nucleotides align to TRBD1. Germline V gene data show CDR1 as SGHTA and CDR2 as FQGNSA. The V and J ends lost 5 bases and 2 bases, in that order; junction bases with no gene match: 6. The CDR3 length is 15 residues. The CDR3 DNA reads TGTGCCAGCAGCCTGGGACAGGGGCTGACCTACGAGCAGTACTTC. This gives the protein CASSLGQGLTYEQYF.

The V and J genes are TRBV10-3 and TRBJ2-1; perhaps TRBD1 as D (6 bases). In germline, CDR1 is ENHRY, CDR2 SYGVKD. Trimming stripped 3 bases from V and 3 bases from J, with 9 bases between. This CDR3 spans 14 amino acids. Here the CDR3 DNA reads TGTGCCATCAGTGACGGGACAAACTACAATGAGCAGTTCTTC. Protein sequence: CAISDGTNYNEQFF.

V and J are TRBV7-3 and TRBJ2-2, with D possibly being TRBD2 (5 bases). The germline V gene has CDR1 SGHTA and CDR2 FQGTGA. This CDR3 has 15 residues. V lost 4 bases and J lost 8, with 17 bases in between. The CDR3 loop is CASSSAPGMAGELFF. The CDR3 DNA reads TGTGCCAGCAGCTCCGCTCCCGGGATGGCGGGGGAGCTGTTTTTT.

CDR3 protein: CASSQGVLRSSYNEQFF. CDR3 nucleotides: TGCGCCAGCAGCCAAGGCGTTCTACGGAGCTCCTACAATGAGCAGTTCTTC. This rearrangement joins TRBV4-3 to TRBJ2-1, with D unclear. The CDR3 is 17 amino acids. Trimming took off 1 base at V and 0 bases at J, with 13 bases between the two ends. Germline V lookup: CDR1 LGHNA, CDR2 YSLEER.

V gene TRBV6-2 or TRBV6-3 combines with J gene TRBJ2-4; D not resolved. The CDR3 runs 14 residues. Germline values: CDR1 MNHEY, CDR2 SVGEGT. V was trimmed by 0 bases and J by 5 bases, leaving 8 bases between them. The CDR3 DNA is TGTGCCAGCAGTTACTCGATACAGCAAAACATTCAGTACTTC. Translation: CASSYSIQQNIQYF.

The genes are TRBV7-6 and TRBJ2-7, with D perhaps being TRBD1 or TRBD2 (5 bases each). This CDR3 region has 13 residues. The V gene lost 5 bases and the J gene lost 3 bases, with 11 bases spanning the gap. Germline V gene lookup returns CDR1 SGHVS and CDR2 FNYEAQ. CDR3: CASSLGAGYEQYF. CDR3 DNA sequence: TGTGCCAGCAGCCTAGGGGCGGGCTACGAGCAGTACTTC.

The CDR3 loop reads CASSLSAGGAVLGGYTF. CDR3 nucleotides: TGTGCCAGCAGTTTATCGGCAGGGGGCGCGGTACTAGGTGGCTACACCTTC. This chain connects TRBV28 to TRBJ1-2; 8 bases line up with TRBD1. The germline gives CDR1 MDHEN, CDR2 SYDVKM. The CDR3 runs to 17 residues. Trimming removed 1 base from V and 7 bases from J; junction bases left unmatched: 14.

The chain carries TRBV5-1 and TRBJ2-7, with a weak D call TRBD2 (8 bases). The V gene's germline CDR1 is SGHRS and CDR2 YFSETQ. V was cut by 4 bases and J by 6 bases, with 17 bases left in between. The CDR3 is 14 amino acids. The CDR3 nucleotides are TGCGCCAGCAGCCCCGGGAGGGGGCAGGGCGAGCAGTACTTC. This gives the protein CASSPGRGQGEQYF.

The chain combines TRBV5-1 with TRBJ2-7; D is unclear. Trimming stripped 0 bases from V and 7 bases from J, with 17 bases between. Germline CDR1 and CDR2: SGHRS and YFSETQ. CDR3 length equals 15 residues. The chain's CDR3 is CASSLEPRHAEEQYF. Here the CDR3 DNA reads TGCGCCAGCAGCTTGGAGCCCCGACATGCTGAAGAGCAGTACTTC. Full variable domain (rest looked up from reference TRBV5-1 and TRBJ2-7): KAGVTQTPRYLIKTRGQQVTLSCSPISGHRSVSWYQQTPGQGLQFLFEYFSETQRNKGNFPGRFSGRQFSNSRSEMNVSTLELGDSALYLCASSLEPRHAEEQYFGPGTRLTVT.